Detailed here is one T cell receptor (beta chain). What it binds is unknown. Splitting the CD4+ cells yielded a CD45RA+ naive subset and a CD45RA-negative memory subset. This sample was included in a study of shared clonotypes between healthy human individuals. Study summary: In total, the donors were two women and a few men aged 18 to 49. Used for every donor were three CD4 naive, three CD4 memory, two CD8 naive and one CD8 memory plate.

V was shortened by 5 bases and J by 6 bases, with 23 bases between the two germline ends. This CDR3 spans 16 amino acids. Germline-derived CDR1 and CDR2 are SEHNR and FQNEAQ (reference sequence). Study conclusions and caveats: Tissue TCR repertoires likely differ from these blood-only repertoires.

Generated by immunoSEQ multiplex PCR, the TCRdb table keeps only in-frame clones and is missing some. Here the sample spans some 1.5 million clones, approximately 97% being singletons. The genes are TRBV7-9 and TRBJ2-7; D is undetermined. Input material: naive CD4+ T cells sorted from blood. The subset: CD45RA+ positively selected. The TCR was taken from a man aged 25 to 40 in good health. The CDR3 DNA sequence: TGTGCCAGCAGCGCCCCCGGCCGGGCTGGAACACGCGAGCAGTACTTC. It specifies CASSAPGRAGTREQYF.